The 8 T cell receptor beta chains below were found in one sample sequenced in a study of blood T cell repertoires in COVID-19. TCRdb's copy holds only in-frame clones and misses some; the assay was immunoSEQ multiplex PCR. The table records fewer than 400,000 clones, around 87% of them present only once. Sequencing was done on a sample of peripheral blood. Every receptor here comes from a human donor in a cohort sampled during active COVID-19.

The count of this clone is one. The chain combines TRBV28 with TRBJ2-1; D not certain. CDR1 MDHEN and CDR2 SYDVKM come from the germline V gene. This CDR3 contains 13 residues. V was trimmed by 4 bases and J by 2 bases, leaving 6 bases between them. As DNA, the CDR3 is TGTGCCAGCAGTTCCAGCGCCTACAATGAGCAGTTCTTC. It specifies CASSSSAYNEQFF.

The V and J genes are TRBV6-5 and TRBJ1-2, with D possibly being TRBD1 (5 bases). Germline CDR1 reads MNHEY; CDR2 reads SVGAGI. The CDR3 loop spans 12 amino acids. The V gene lost 2 bases and the J gene lost 10 bases, with 11 bases spanning the gap. In DNA form, the CDR3 reads TGTGCCAGCAGTTACCGGGGGGTGTACTACACCTTC. Protein sequence: CASSYRGVYYTF.

This clone was observed a few times. The V and J genes are TRBV27 and TRBJ2-7; 9 bases are shared with TRBD1. CDR3 length equals 15 residues. Germline V gene data show CDR1 as MNHEY and CDR2 as SMNVEV (reference sequence). J lost 0 bases, V lost 6 bases, and 6 bases had no gene match. The CDR3 here is CASRKQGASSYEQYF. The CDR3 DNA reads TGTGCCAGCAGGAAACAGGGGGCTTCCTCCTACGAGCAGTACTTC.

The V gene is TRBV10-3, the J gene TRBJ2-5; 9 bases fit TRBD1. The length of the CDR3 is 14 residues. Trimming cost V 6 bases and J 1 base; bases outside gene matches: 3. Per the germline V gene, CDR1 is ENHRY and CDR2 is SYGVKD. DNA of the CDR3: TGTGCCATCAGGAGACAGGGGGTCCAAGAGACCCAGTACTTC. Protein: CAIRRQGVQETQYF.

A remark on this clone: A read error may account for a junction end that differs from germline. The genes are TRBV7-9 and TRBJ1-2; no definite D call. Germline lookup yields CDR1 SEHNR and CDR2 FQNEAQ (reference sequence). The CDR3 has 10 residues. The CDR3 DNA follows: TGTGCCAGCAGCCTCTCGGCGGTTGCCTTC. It translates to CASSLSAVAF.

The chain uses TRBV6-5 and TRBJ1-1, with 8 bases lining up with TRBD1. J gave up 4 bases and V 6 bases, and 4 bases lay outside the gene matches. Germline loops: CDR1 MNHEY, CDR2 SVGAGI. The CDR3 contains 13 residues. The CDR3 DNA reads TGTGCCAGCAGCTCGGACAGGGCCACTGAAGCTTTCTTT. This translates into CASSSDRATEAFF.

This chain joins TRBV20-1 and TRBJ2-1, with D maybe TRBD1 (5 bases). The CDR3 consists of 11 residues. Trimming stripped 7 bases from V and 9 bases from J, with 13 bases between. Germline lookup yields CDR1 DFQATT and CDR2 SNEGSKA (reference sequence). The CDR3 nucleotides read TGCAGTGTAGGGGCTTCCGGTGAGCAGTTCTTC. Its translation: CSVGASGEQFF.

This clone was counted only a few times. The V and J genes are TRBV30 and TRBJ2-5; D is perhaps TRBD2 (6 bases). Between the trimmed V and J ends, which lost 8 bases and 5 bases, there was a span of 18 bases. Germline V lookup: CDR1 GTSNPN, CDR2 SVGIG (reference sequence). The CDR3 loop spans 13 amino acids. This chain's CDR3 is CAGIPTSFETQYF. CDR3 coding DNA: TGTGCCGGCATACCGACTAGTTTTGAGACCCAGTACTTC.